Listed here are 9 T cell receptor beta chains from one sample, sequenced in a study of cytomegalovirus exposure and HLA in healthy donors. Use of 60 Vbeta and 13 Jbeta primers characterized the PCR. Generated by immunoSEQ multiplex PCR, the TCRdb table keeps only in-frame clones and is missing some. The sample holds about 150,000 clones, around 82% seen once. Input material: PBMCs. The receptors were gathered from a middle-aged woman in good health and CMV-seropositive.

The V gene is TRBV15, the J gene TRBJ2-7, with D tentatively TRBD2 (9 bases). The V end was cut by 1 base, the J end by 0 bases, with 28 bases between. Germline V gene sequence: CDR1 LNHNV, CDR2 YYDKDF (reference sequence). The CDR3 spans 21 residues. CDR3 sequence reads: CATSRAGGRGLAGRASYEQYF. The CDR3 DNA reads TGTGCCACCAGCAGAGCAGGGGGCAGAGGGCTAGCGGGGAGGGCCTCCTACGAGCAGTACTTC.

This clone was seen a single time. The V call is TRBV7-5, the J call TRBJ2-3; TRBD1, the D gene given by the table, was not confirmed from the DNA. TRBV7-5 is noted as a pseudogene. The CDR3 is 16 residues long. In nucleotides, the CDR3 is TGTGTCAGAAGCCCACGACAGGGGGAGCAGAATGATACGCAGTATTTT. It specifies CVRSPRQGEQNDTQYF.

This chain links TRBV15 with TRBJ2-3, with 8 bases matching TRBD2. The CDR3 length is 16 residues. CDR1 and CDR2 from the germline V gene are LNHNV and YYDKDF (reference sequence). Trimming at V came to 1 base and at J to 6 bases, leaving 9 bases not matched to a gene. CDR3 sequence reads: CATSRGGGTTLDTQYF. CDR3 nucleotides: TGTGCCACCAGCAGAGGCGGGGGGACTACCCTGGATACGCAGTATTTT.

This chain joins TRBV7-9 and TRBJ1-4, with 7 bases matching TRBD1. V was pared by 5 bases and J by 8 bases, with 8 bases of the junction left unmatched. Per germline, CDR1 SEHNR and CDR2 FQNEAQ (reference sequence). The CDR3 covers 14 residues. CDR3 DNA: TGTGCCAGCAGCCCAGACAGGGTCGACGAAAAACTGTTTTTT. It encodes CASSPDRVDEKLFF.

This chain uses TRBV25-1 with TRBJ2-3, with 9 bases lining up with TRBD1. The CDR3 consists of 16 residues. V was clipped by 5 bases and J by 2 bases; unmatched bases: 8. CDR1 MGHDK and CDR2 SYGVNS come from the germline V gene. The CDR3 sequence: CASSRPRTGVTDTQYF. CDR3 DNA: TGTGCCAGCAGTCGCCCCAGGACAGGGGTCACAGATACGCAGTATTTT.

This chain uses TRBV5-1 with TRBJ2-1, with 7 bases that match TRBD2. The CDR3 is 16 amino acids. Germline V CDR1 and CDR2: SGHRS, YFSETQ. The V segment lost 2 bases and the J segment 8 bases; nucleotides outside the gene matches: 13. The CDR3 here is CASSLTGGQVVDEQFF. CDR3 in DNA: TGCGCCAGCAGCTTAACGGGAGGCCAGGTTGTAGATGAGCAGTTCTTC.

This clone appeared a few times. The chain is built from TRBV6-5 and TRBJ1-2; 7 bases are a match to TRBD1. The CDR3 contains 13 residues. The germline V gene has CDR1 MNHEY and CDR2 SVGAGI. Trimming at V came to 6 bases and at J to 2 bases, leaving 3 bases not matched to a gene. The CDR3 here is CASRPGQNYGYTF. The CDR3, as DNA: TGTGCCAGCAGGCCGGGACAGAACTATGGCTACACCTTC.

The chain's CDR3 is CAWSGWKGANEQFF. CDR3 DNA: TGTGCCTGGAGTGGGTGGAAGGGGGCAAATGAGCAGTTCTTC. The chain is built from TRBV30 and TRBJ2-1; TRBD1 aligns across 7 bases. The CDR3 sequence is 14 residues long. Trimming at V came to 1 base and at J to 7 bases, leaving 7 bases not matched to a gene. In germline, CDR1 is GTSNPN, CDR2 SVGIG (reference sequence). Variable domain in full (rest from reference TRBV30 and TRBJ2-1): SQTIHQWPATLVQPVGSPLSLECTVEGTSNPNLYWYRQAAGRGLQLLFYSVGIGQISSEVPQNLSASRPQDRQFILSSKKLLLSDSGFYLCAWSGWKGANEQFFGPGTRLTVL.

As concerns this clone: A read error may account for a junction end that differs from germline. The genes are TRBV7-9 and TRBJ1-5, with D perhaps matching TRBD1 (6 bases). CDR3 length: 14 amino acids. Germline CDR1 is SEHNR and CDR2 is FQNEAQ (reference sequence). In nucleotides, the CDR3 is TGTGCCAGTAGCTCGACAGGTAGCAATCAGCCCCAGCATTTT. Its translation is CASSSTGSNQPQHF.